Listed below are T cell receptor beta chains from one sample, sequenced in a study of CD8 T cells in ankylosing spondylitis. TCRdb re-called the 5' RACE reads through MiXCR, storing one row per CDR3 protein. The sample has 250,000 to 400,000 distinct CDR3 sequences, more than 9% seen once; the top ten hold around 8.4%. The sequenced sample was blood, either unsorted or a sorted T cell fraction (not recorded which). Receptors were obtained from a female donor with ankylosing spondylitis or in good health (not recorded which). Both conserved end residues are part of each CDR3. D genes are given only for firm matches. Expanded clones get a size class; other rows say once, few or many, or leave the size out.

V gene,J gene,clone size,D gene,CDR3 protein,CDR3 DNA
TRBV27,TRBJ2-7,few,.,CASSTLGGEQYF,TGTGCCAGCAGTACCCTGGGTGGAGAGCAGTACTTC
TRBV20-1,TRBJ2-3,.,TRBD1,CSARDEWTGGPNQPQYF,TGCAGTGCTAGAGATGAGTGGACAGGGGGACCTAATCAGCCCCAGTATTTT
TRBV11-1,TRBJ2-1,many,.,CASSLELGSLSSYNEQFF,TGTGCCAGCAGCCTAGAGTTGGGGTCCCTTAGCTCCTACAATGAGCAGTTCTTC
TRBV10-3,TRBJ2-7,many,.,CAISEGGSSYEQYF,TGTGCCATCAGTGAGGGTGGGAGCTCCTACGAGCAGTACTTC
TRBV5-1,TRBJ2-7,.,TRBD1,CASSLQAGGYEQYF,TGCGCCAGCAGCCTGCAGGCAGGGGGCTACGAGCAGTACTTC
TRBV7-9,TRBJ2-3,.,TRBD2,CASSQSGAGSSTDTQYF,TGTGCCAGCAGTCAAAGCGGGGCGGGTTCTAGCACAGATACGCAGTATTTT
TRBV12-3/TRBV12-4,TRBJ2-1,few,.,CASGLGVYNEQFF,TGTGCCAGCGGCCTAGGAGTATACAATGAGCAGTTCTTC
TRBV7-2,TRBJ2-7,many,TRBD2,CASSFRGREGLSYEQYF,TGTGCCAGCAGCTTTCGCGGGAGGGAAGGTTTGTCCTACGAGCAGTACTTC
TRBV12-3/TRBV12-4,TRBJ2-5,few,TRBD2,CASSGRSFQETQYF,TGTGCCAGCAGCGGGAGGAGCTTTCAAGAGACCCAGTACTTC
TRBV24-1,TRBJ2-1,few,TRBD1,CATSDPSGTGEVKQFF,TGTGCCACCAGTGACCCTTCCGGGACAGGGGAAGTGAAGCAGTTCTTC
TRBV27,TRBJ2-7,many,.,CASSFGPHSSANEQYF,TGTGCCAGCAGTTTTGGTCCTCACAGCTCAGCCAACGAGCAGTACTTC
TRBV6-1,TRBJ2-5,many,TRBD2,CASSEPRLATETQYF,TGTGCCAGCAGTGAACCGAGACTAGCTACAGAGACCCAGTACTTC
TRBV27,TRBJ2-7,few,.,CASSSLLPGRRGYEQYF,TGTGCCAGCAGTTCCCTTTTGCCGGGACGCCGAGGCTACGAGCAGTACTTC
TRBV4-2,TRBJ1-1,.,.,CASSQGERMNTEAFF,TGTGCCAGCAGCCAAGGTGAGAGGATGAACACTGAAGCTTTCTTT
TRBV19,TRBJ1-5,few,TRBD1,CASSIVPGGRQPQHF,TGTGCCAGTAGTATAGTCCCAGGGGGGCGTCAGCCCCAGCATTTT
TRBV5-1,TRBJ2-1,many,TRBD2,CASSPLAGVGEQFF,TGCGCCAGCAGCCCGTTAGCGGGAGTAGGGGAGCAGTTCTTC
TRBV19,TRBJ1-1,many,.,CASRRGRQRMNTEAFF,TGTGCCAGTAGACGGGGGAGGCAACGGATGAACACTGAAGCTTTCTTT
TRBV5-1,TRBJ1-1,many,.,CASSPRGLKANPEAFF,TGCGCCAGCAGCCCCCGGGGGCTGAAGGCTAACCCTGAAGCTTTCTTT
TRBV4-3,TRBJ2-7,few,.,CASSPGSASSYEQYF,TGCGCCAGCAGCCCAGGGTCTGCGAGCTCCTACGAGCAGTACTTC
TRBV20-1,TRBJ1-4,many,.,CSTFGINEKLFF,TGCAGCACATTCGGCATCAATGAAAAACTGTTTTTT
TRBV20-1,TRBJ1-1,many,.,CSASSGGPNTEAFF,TGCAGTGCTAGTTCCGGGGGACCGAACACTGAAGCTTTCTTT
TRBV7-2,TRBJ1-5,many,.,CASSRAPDQPQHF,TGTGCCAGCAGCCGTGCCCCGGATCAGCCCCAGCATTTT
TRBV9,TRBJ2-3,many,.,CASSLGLFSTDTQYF,TGTGCCAGCAGCTTGGGTCTCTTTAGCACAGATACGCAGTATTTT
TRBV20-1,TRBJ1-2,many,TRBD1,CSALPGQGAGYTF,TGCAGTGCTCTTCCGGGACAGGGGGCCGGCTACACCTTC
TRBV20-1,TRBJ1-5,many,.,CSAPREANQPQHF,TGCAGTGCTCCCCGGGAAGCCAATCAGCCCCAGCATTTT
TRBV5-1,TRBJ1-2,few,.,CASSSTSGDYGYTF,TGCGCCAGCAGCTCCACGTCGGGGGACTATGGCTACACCTTC
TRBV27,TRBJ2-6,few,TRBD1,CASRPTGRITGANVLTF,TGTGCCAGCAGGCCGACAGGGCGCATAACTGGGGCCAACGTCCTGACTTTC
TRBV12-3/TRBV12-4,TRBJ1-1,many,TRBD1,CASSLSPGGNTEAFF,TGTGCCAGCAGTTTATCCCCAGGGGGGAACACTGAAGCTTTCTTT
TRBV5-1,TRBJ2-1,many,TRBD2,CASSLRSGGAPYNEQFF,TGCGCCAGCAGCCTCCGATCGGGGGGGGCACCCTACAATGAGCAGTTCTTC
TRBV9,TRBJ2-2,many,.,CASSVAGPNTGELFF,TGTGCCAGCAGCGTAGCGGGTCCGAACACCGGGGAGCTGTTTTTT
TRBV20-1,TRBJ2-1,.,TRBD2,CSAREGGRGHEQFF,TGCAGTGCTAGAGAGGGCGGGAGGGGGCATGAGCAGTTCTTC
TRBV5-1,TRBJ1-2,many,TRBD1,CASSLTGDRIYGYTF,TGCGCCAGCAGCTTGACTGGGGACAGGATCTATGGCTACACCTTC
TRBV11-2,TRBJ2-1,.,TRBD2,CASSLPGLAGVGNEQFF,TGTGCCAGCAGCTTACCGGGACTAGCGGGAGTTGGGAATGAGCAGTTCTTC
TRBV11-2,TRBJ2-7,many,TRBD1,CASSPDRDKHEQYF,TGTGCCAGCAGCCCGGACAGGGATAAGCACGAGCAGTACTTC
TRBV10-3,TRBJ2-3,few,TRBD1,CAISAGQGNTDTQYF,TGTGCCATCAGTGCGGGACAGGGAAACACAGATACGCAGTATTTT
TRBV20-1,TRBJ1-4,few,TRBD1,CSATDRVMTNEKLFF,TGCAGTGCTACGGACAGGGTCATGACTAATGAAAAACTGTTTTTT
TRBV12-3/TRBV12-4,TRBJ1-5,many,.,CASTLLGNQPQHF,TGTGCCAGCACCTTACTTGGCAATCAGCCCCAGCATTTT
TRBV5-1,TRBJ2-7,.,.,CASSLAAGAYEQYF,TGCGCCAGCAGCTTGGCCGCAGGCGCCTACGAGCAGTACTTC
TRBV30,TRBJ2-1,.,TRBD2,CAWSAKRGTYNEQFF,TGTGCCTGGAGTGCGAAGCGGGGGACCTACAATGAGCAGTTCTTC
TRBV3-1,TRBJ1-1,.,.,CASSGDGDTEAFF,TGTGCCAGCAGCGGAGACGGGGACACTGAAGCTTTCTTT
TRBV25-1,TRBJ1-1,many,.,CASSHPGGSEAFF,TGTGCCAGCAGTCATCCTGGGGGGTCTGAAGCTTTCTTT
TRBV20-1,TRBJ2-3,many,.,CSAAMTSTDTQYF,TGCAGTGCTGCAATGACTAGCACAGATACGCAGTATTTT
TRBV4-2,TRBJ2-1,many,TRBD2,CASSSRGGINNEQFF,TGTGCCAGCAGCTCCCGGGGGGGGATAAACAATGAGCAGTTCTTC
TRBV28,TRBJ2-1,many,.,CASSLPGPSYNEQFF,TGTGCCAGCAGCCTTCCGGGACCGTCTTACAATGAGCAGTTCTTC
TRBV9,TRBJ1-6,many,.,CASSGPGHNSPLHF,TGTGCCAGCAGCGGTCCAGGGCATAATTCACCCCTCCACTTT
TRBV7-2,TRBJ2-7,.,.,CASSLGTVVRYEQYF,TGTGCCAGCAGCTTAGGGACAGTTGTTCGGTACGAGCAGTACTTC
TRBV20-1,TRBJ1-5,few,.,CSARPPGREQPQHF,TGCAGTGCTAGACCTCCGGGGCGAGAACAGCCCCAGCATTTT
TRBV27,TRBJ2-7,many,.,CASTPSTGMGEQYF,TGTGCCAGCACCCCATCAACAGGGATGGGTGAGCAGTACTTC